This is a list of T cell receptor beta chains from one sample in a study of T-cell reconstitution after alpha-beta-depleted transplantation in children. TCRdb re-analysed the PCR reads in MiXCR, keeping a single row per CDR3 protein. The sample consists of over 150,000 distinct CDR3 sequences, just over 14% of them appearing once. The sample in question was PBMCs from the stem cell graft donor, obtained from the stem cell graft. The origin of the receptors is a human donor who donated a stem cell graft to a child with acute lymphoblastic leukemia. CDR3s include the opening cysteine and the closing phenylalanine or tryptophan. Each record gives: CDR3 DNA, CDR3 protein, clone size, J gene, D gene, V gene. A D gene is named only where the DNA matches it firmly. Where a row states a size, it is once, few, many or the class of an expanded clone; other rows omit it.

TGCAGTGCCACCTGGGGGGGATTCGCCGGGGAGCTGTTTTTT | CSATWGGFAGELFF | many | TRBJ2-2 | TRBD2 | TRBV20-1
TGCGCCAGCAGCCCATTCCCGACTAGCGGCGAGGGAGAGCAGTTCTTC | CASSPFPTSGEGEQFF | . | TRBJ2-1 | TRBD2 | TRBV5-1
TGTGCCAGCTCACCACAGGGGACTAGCGGGGCCAGCTCCTACGAGCAGTACTTC | CASSPQGTSGASSYEQYF | . | TRBJ2-7 | TRBD2 | TRBV18
TGCGCCAGCAGCAGCGGACCCGGGGACGAGCAGTACTTC | CASSSGPGDEQYF | many | TRBJ2-7 | . | TRBV5-1
TGCGCCAGCACCCCCCTACGGGAGTCAACAGATACGCAGTATTTT | CASTPLRESTDTQYF | . | TRBJ2-3 | . | TRBV5-1
TGCAGTGCTAGAGATATGGGGACCCCTGGCTACACCTTC | CSARDMGTPGYTF | many | TRBJ1-2 | . | TRBV20-1
TGTGCCAGCAGCTTACGGCTAGCGGGAGTAGGGGAGCTGTTTTTT | CASSLRLAGVGELFF | many | TRBJ2-2 | TRBD2 | TRBV7-9
TGCAGTGCTAGTGGGGGGACGAGCTTCTACGAGCAGTACTTC | CSASGGTSFYEQYF | many | TRBJ2-7 | . | TRBV20-1
TGTGCCAGCAGCCACACTAGCGGGAGCATCTATGAGCAGTTCTTC | CASSHTSGSIYEQFF | many | TRBJ2-1 | TRBD2 | TRBV11-3
TGCAGCGTTGAGATCGGGGGCGCGGGCTATGGCTACACCTTC | CSVEIGGAGYGYTF | many | TRBJ1-2 | . | TRBV29-1
TGTGCCAGCTCACCCGGACAGGACGGCTATGGCTACACCTTC | CASSPGQDGYGYTF | many | TRBJ1-2 | TRBD1 | TRBV18
TGTGCCAGCAGCCCCAACGAACAAGCGGAGTACTCTGGGGCCAACGTCCTGACTTTC | CASSPNEQAEYSGANVLTF | . | TRBJ2-6 | . | TRBV13
TGCAGTGCTAGAGACACTGGGATAGGGCAGTACTTC | CSARDTGIGQYF | many | TRBJ2-4 | . | TRBV20-1
TGCGCCAGCAGTGAGACTAGAGGGGGCGGTGAAGCTTTCTTT | CASSETRGGGEAFF | many | TRBJ1-1 | TRBD1 | TRBV10-2
TGCAGCTATGGGACCGACAATGAGCAGTTCTTC | CSYGTDNEQFF | . | TRBJ2-1 | . | TRBV29-1
TGCAGTGCTAGCCCAGCTAGCGGGATCTACAATGAGCAGTTCTTC | CSASPASGIYNEQFF | many | TRBJ2-1 | TRBD2 | TRBV20-1
TGTGCCAGTACCCTCGGCTGGGATGGGAACAATCAGCCCCAGCATTTT | CASTLGWDGNNQPQHF | many | TRBJ1-5 | . | TRBV19
TGTGCCAGCAGCTTAGCGGGTAGCGGGACCTACGAGCAGTACTTC | CASSLAGSGTYEQYF | many | TRBJ2-7 | TRBD2 | TRBV7-2
TGCAGTGTTCGGGACAGGGCGATTGAGACCCAGTACTTC | CSVRDRAIETQYF | many | TRBJ2-5 | TRBD1 | TRBV20-1
TGCGCCAGCAGCCAAGGACTAGCGGGGAACTACGAGCAGTACTTC | CASSQGLAGNYEQYF | many | TRBJ2-7 | TRBD2 | TRBV4-1
TGTGCCAGCTGCCAAGATTTTCAGGGGCGAGATTTCCTTAGCACAGATACGCAGTATTTT | CASCQDFQGRDFLSTDTQYF | once | TRBJ2-3 | . | TRBV3-1
TGCGCCAGCAGCTTGGTTGGAGGGGTGCACGAGCAGTACTTC | CASSLVGGVHEQYF | medium-sized | TRBJ2-7 | . | TRBV5-1
TGCAGCGTTGCCTTAGACTTCTGGCGCACAGATACGCAGTATTTT | CSVALDFWRTDTQYF | many | TRBJ2-3 | . | TRBV29-1
TGTGCCATCAGTGATTATCTCTCCACTCAGCCCCAGCATTTT | CAISDYLSTQPQHF | many | TRBJ1-5 | . | TRBV10-3
TGTGCCAGCAGCCGGTCAGAGGGCTACTCCACCTACGAGCAGTACTTC | CASSRSEGYSTYEQYF | many | TRBJ2-7 | . | TRBV27
TGCAGTGCTAGAGGATGGGGGGGGCAGGACACTGAAGCTTTCTTT | CSARGWGGQDTEAFF | many | TRBJ1-1 | . | TRBV20-1
TGTGCCAGCAGCGTTGAGACTAGCGGGAGAGCTTTGGGTCTGTTCTTC | CASSVETSGRALGLFF | . | TRBJ2-1 | TRBD2 | TRBV9
TGTGCCAGCTACAGGGGCGGGGCGAGCACCGGGGAGCTGTTTTTT | CASYRGGASTGELFF | few | TRBJ2-2 | . | TRBV18
TGTGCCAGCAGGGGACAGGGAGGCACCGGGGAGCTGTTTTTT | CASRGQGGTGELFF | . | TRBJ2-2 | TRBD1 | TRBV2
TGTGCCAGCAGTTTATTGGGGGGCCCTAGGGTTTGGGATGAGCAGTTCTTC | CASSLLGGPRVWDEQFF | many | TRBJ2-1 | . | TRBV12-3/TRBV12-4
TGTGCCTGGAGTGTAGGACGGGGTAACTACAATGAGCAGTTCTTC | CAWSVGRGNYNEQFF | . | TRBJ2-1 | . | TRBV30
TGTGCCATCAGTGTAGCGGGACATGAGCAGTTCTTC | CAISVAGHEQFF | many | TRBJ2-1 | TRBD2 | TRBV10-3
TGTGCCATGAGGGCCGGGACAGGGAAGGGATTGGAGACCCAGTACTTC | CAMRAGTGKGLETQYF | few | TRBJ2-5 | TRBD1 | TRBV10-3
TGCAGTGCCGGGGCGCGAGCGGGAAATGAGCAGTTCTTC | CSAGARAGNEQFF | many | TRBJ2-1 | TRBD2 | TRBV20-1
TGTGCCAGCAGTTACAGGGGGCCGGAGACTAACTATGGCTACACCTTC | CASSYRGPETNYGYTF | many | TRBJ1-2 | TRBD1 | TRBV12-3/TRBV12-4
TGTGCCAGCATTTCAGAGCCAGAAACCTACGAGCAGTACTTC | CASISEPETYEQYF | many | TRBJ2-7 | . | TRBV7-8
TGTGCCAGCAGCCCCTGGCCTAGCGGGATCTCGTACAATGAGCAGTTCTTC | CASSPWPSGISYNEQFF | many | TRBJ2-1 | TRBD2 | TRBV7-9
TGTGCCTGGAGTGTACAGAAAAACACTGAAGCTTTCTTT | CAWSVQKNTEAFF | few | TRBJ1-1 | . | TRBV30
TGTGCCTGGACTACCGGGACTAGCGGCAATGAGCAGTTCTTC | CAWTTGTSGNEQFF | . | TRBJ2-1 | TRBD2 | TRBV30
TGCGCCAGCAGCCTGGCCCCGGACGGACGCCCAGAGACCCAGTACTTC | CASSLAPDGRPETQYF | few | TRBJ2-5 | . | TRBV5-1
TGTGCCAGCAGCCAGGAGCCCTCAGGGGTATATACGCAGTATTTT | CASSQEPSGVYTQYF | many | TRBJ2-3 | . | TRBV3-1
TGTGCCAGCAGCCAAGATCTGAACTACAATGAGCAGTTCTTC | CASSQDLNYNEQFF | few | TRBJ2-1 | . | TRBV3-1
TGCGCCAGCAGCACCGGTAGTGAGCAGTTCTTC | CASSTGSEQFF | . | TRBJ2-1 | . | TRBV5-1
TGTGCCAGTAGTGCGACTAGCTCCGTATCGACCGGGGAGCTGTTTTTT | CASSATSSVSTGELFF | . | TRBJ2-2 | TRBD2 | TRBV19
TGCGCCAGCAGCAACGACCCCACCTCCTACGAGCAGTACTTC | CASSNDPTSYEQYF | . | TRBJ2-7 | . | TRBV5-1
TGTGCCAGCAGGCCTGGACGAACGAGTTACGAGCAGTACTTC | CASRPGRTSYEQYF | . | TRBJ2-7 | . | TRBV2
TGTGCCACCAGTGAACTAGCCGCAGATACGCAGTATTTT | CATSELAADTQYF | . | TRBJ2-3 | . | TRBV24-1
TGTGCCAGCAGTGGAAGGGCTCTCAGCAATCAGCCCCAGCATTTT | CASSGRALSNQPQHF | . | TRBJ1-5 | . | TRBV12-3/TRBV12-4
TGTGCCACCAGTCGACGGAGTGGGTTTGAGACCCAGTACTTC | CATSRRSGFETQYF | few | TRBJ2-5 | . | TRBV6-1
TGCAGTGCTAGAGCTAGGGACAGGGCAGCTACTGAAGCTTTCTTT | CSARARDRAATEAFF | many | TRBJ1-1 | TRBD1 | TRBV20-1
TGTGCCATCAGACGACTAGCGGAAAACTCCTACGAGCAGTACTTC | CAIRRLAENSYEQYF | many | TRBJ2-7 | TRBD2 | TRBV10-3
TGCGCCAGCAGCTTGGTAGGGCAGCCGAACACTGAAGCTTTCTTT | CASSLVGQPNTEAFF | many | TRBJ1-1 | . | TRBV5-1
TGTGCCAGCAGTTTTTTTCAACTCGGTGCTTTCTTT | CASSFFQLGAFF | . | TRBJ1-1 | . | TRBV12-3/TRBV12-4
TGTGCCAGCAGTCGACTCGAGATTATCGGGTACGAGCAGTACTTC | CASSRLEIIGYEQYF | . | TRBJ2-7 | . | TRBV6-4